The 16 T cell receptor beta chains reported below all come from one sample, sequenced in a study of T cells after yellow fever vaccination. TCRdb called the 5' RACE reads again in MiXCR, with one record for every CDR3 protein. Of 610,000 or so distinct CDR3 sequences in the sample, around 12% were seen once. The sequences come from PBMCs, collected on the day of the yellow fever booster vaccination. These receptors all come from a young man who received the YFV17D yellow fever vaccine.

This chain links TRBV12-3 or TRBV12-4 with TRBJ2-5; tentative D call: TRBD2 (6 bases). This CDR3 contains 15 residues. Trimming stripped 2 bases from V and 3 bases from J, with 13 bases between. The CDR3 sequence: CASSLFGGLKETQYF. The CDR3 DNA sequence: TGTGCCAGCAGTTTATTTGGGGGGTTGAAAGAGACCCAGTACTTC.

This clonotype was seen a few times. The rearrangement uses TRBV7-8 and TRBJ2-1; TRBD1 matches 7 bases. CDR1 SGHVS and CDR2 FQNEAQ come from the germline V gene. V lost 5 bases and J lost 7; bases outside the gene matches: 5. The CDR3 length is 13 residues. The CDR3 region is CASSQNRGNEQFF. Written as DNA, the CDR3 is TGTGCCAGCAGCCAGAACAGGGGTAATGAGCAGTTCTTC.

This clonotype has just a few counts. The chain carries TRBV29-1 and TRBJ1-5; TRBD1 agrees at 9 bases. Per the germline V gene, CDR1 is SQVTM and CDR2 is ANQGSEA. The trim removed 4 bases at V and 5 bases at J, leaving 9 bases unmatched. This CDR3 is built from 15 residues. The CDR3 sequence is CSVAGTGSGDQPQHF. The DNA of the CDR3 is TGCAGCGTTGCGGGGACAGGGAGCGGGGATCAGCCCCAGCATTTT.

The chain links TRBV11-2 to TRBJ1-1; unclear D gene. The CDR3 consists of 11 residues. CDR1 is SGHAT and CDR2 is FQNNGV in the germline V gene. Trimming took off 3 bases at V and 9 bases at J, with 8 bases between the two ends. CDR3 region: CASSFGPKAFF. The CDR3 coding sequence is TGTGCCAGCAGCTTCGGCCCCAAAGCTTTCTTT.

This clonotype has only a few counts. The CDR3 spells CSARREATQYF. In DNA form, the CDR3 reads TGCAGTGCAAGGAGGGAGGCGACCCAGTACTTC. The gene calls are TRBV20-1 and TRBJ2-5, with a tentative D call TRBD2 (6 bases). The V gene lost 6 bases and the J gene lost 7 bases, with 12 bases spanning the gap. Germline V gene data show CDR1 as DFQATT and CDR2 as SNEGSKA (reference sequence). There are 11 residues in the CDR3.

This clonotype has only a few counts. This chain links TRBV5-1 with TRBJ2-4; no clear D gene. V was trimmed by 4 bases and J by 13 bases, leaving 21 bases between them. This CDR3 has 14 residues. CDR1 and CDR2 from the germline V gene are SGHRS and YFSETQ. The CDR3 nucleotides are TGCGCCAGCAGCGCCTCGTCGTCTTCCTCATCACAGTACTTC. Protein: CASSASSSSSSQYF.

This clonotype has ten or more counts. This sequence joins TRBV6-2 or TRBV6-3 and TRBJ2-1; D gene uncertain. Trimming removed 5 bases at V and 9 bases at J, with 8 bases between. The CDR3 runs 11 residues. CDR1 MNHEY and CDR2 SVGEGT come from the germline V gene. In DNA form, the CDR3 reads TGTGCCAGCAGTCAACTGGGTGAGCAGTTCTTC. It specifies CASSQLGEQFF.

This clonotype has just a few counts. The chain has TRBV10-1 and TRBJ2-7, with 12 positions matching TRBD2. The CDR3 covers 15 residues. Germline CDR1 is WNHNN and CDR2 is SYGVQD (reference sequence). Trimming at V came to 6 bases and at J to 4 bases, leaving 7 bases not matched to a gene. The CDR3 DNA reads as TGCGCCAGCAGAGGTAGACTAGCGGGAGTTTACGAGCAGTACTTC. Translated, it gives CASRGRLAGVYEQYF.

V and J are TRBV7-2 and TRBJ2-6, with D possibly TRBD2 on 5 matching bases. Trimming took 5 bases from V and 0 from J, leaving 14 bases between them. From germline, CDR1 is SGHTA and CDR2 FQGNSA. The CDR3 extends over 17 amino acids. CDR3 in DNA: TGTGCCAGCAGCGGACGGACTTTTGGCTCTGGGGCCAACGTCCTGACTTTC. Encoded protein: CASSGRTFGSGANVLTF.

There are a few counts of this clonotype. The J gene is TRBJ2-1, the V gene TRBV20-1; 9 positions match TRBD2. Germline V gene data show CDR1 as DFQATT and CDR2 as SNEGSKA (reference sequence). The CDR3 runs to 15 residues. The ends lost 3 bases at V and 0 bases at J; junction bases unmatched: 3. For the CDR3, the DNA is TGCAGTGCTAGGGGACTAGCCCTCTCCTACAATGAGCAGTTCTTC. This encodes CSARGLALSYNEQFF.

This chain joins TRBV29-1 and TRBJ1-2; D gene uncertain. This CDR3 has 15 residues. V was shortened by 4 bases and J by 1 base, with 16 bases between the two germline ends. Germline-derived CDR1 and CDR2 are SQVTM and ANQGSEA. CDR3 nucleotides: TGCAGCGTTGGGGTTTGGGAAGATCGTAACTATGGCTACACCTTC. Amino acids: CSVGVWEDRNYGYTF.

The V and J genes are TRBV5-1 and TRBJ1-3; no firm D call. Per the germline V gene, CDR1 is SGHRS and CDR2 is YFSETQ. Trimming took 0 bases from V and 0 from J, leaving 7 bases between them. The CDR3 is 15 amino acids. For the CDR3, the DNA is TGCGCCAGCAGCTTGGAGGCATCCTCTGGAAACACCATATATTTT. This codes for CASSLEASSGNTIYF. Complete variable domain (other parts from reference TRBV5-1 and TRBJ1-3): KAGVTQTPRYLIKTRGQQVTLSCSPISGHRSVSWYQQTPGQGLQFLFEYFSETQRNKGNFPGRFSGRQFSNSRSEMNVSTLELGDSALYLCASSLEASSGNTIYFGEGSWLTVV.

V usage is TRBV5-4 and J usage is TRBJ1-1; unclear D gene. V was clipped by 0 bases and J by 1 base, with 7 bases between them. The CDR3 extends over 14 amino acids. Germline-derived CDR1 and CDR2 are SGHNT and YYREEE (reference sequence). The CDR3 spells CASSLDRPNTEAFF. CDR3 DNA sequence: TGTGCCAGCAGCTTGGACAGACCGAACACTGAAGCTTTCTTT.

V and J are TRBV6-1 and TRBJ2-7, with D maybe TRBD2 (6 bases). From germline, CDR1 is MNHNS and CDR2 SASEGT. The V and J ends lost 6 bases and 6 bases respectively, with 24 bases between them. CDR3 size: 16 residues. The chain's CDR3 is CASRGGSGQVLSEQYF. In DNA, the CDR3 is TGTGCCAGCAGGGGAGGTAGCGGTCAGGTCCTTAGCGAGCAGTACTTC.

The rearrangement links TRBV3-1 to TRBJ2-7; 11 bases map to TRBD2. The J segment lost 5 bases and the V segment lost 7 bases, leaving 4 bases of the junction unmatched. CDR1 LGHDT and CDR2 YNNKEL come from the germline V gene (reference sequence). This CDR3 is 13 amino acids long. The CDR3 DNA is TGTGCCAGCAACCTAGCGGGAGGACACGAGCAGTACTTC. Residues: CASNLAGGHEQYF.

This clonotype was seen ten or more times. The rearrangement uses TRBV5-5 and TRBJ1-6; no reliable D call. The CDR3 is 15 residues long. Germline loops: CDR1 SGHKS, CDR2 YYEKEE (reference sequence). V lost 0 bases and J lost 4, with 8 bases in between. CDR3 DNA: TGTGCCAGCAGCTTGGAACAGCAGTATAATTCACCCCTCCACTTT. This gives the protein CASSLEQQYNSPLHF. Full variable domain (outside the CDR3, taken from reference TRBV5-5 and TRBJ1-6): DAGVTQSPTHLIKTRGQQVTLRCSPISGHKSVSWYQQVLGQGPQFIFQYYEKEERGRGNFPDRFSARQFPNYSSELNVNALLLGDSALYLCASSLEQQYNSPLHFGNGTRLTVT.